This T cell receptor (beta chain) was sequenced for a study of blood T cell repertoires in COVID-19. Study at large: The study drew acute and convalescent COVID-19 samples from the United States, Italy and Spain.

Germline CDR1 reads LNHNV; CDR2 reads YYDKDF (reference sequence). Trimming took off 1 base at V and 3 bases at J, with 12 bases between the two ends. The CDR3 extends over 15 amino acids. Sequenced by immunoSEQ multiplex PCR; TCRdb stores in-frame clones only, minus some. The repertoire holds fewer than 400,000 clones, with approximately 83% as singletons. Sequenced material: PBMCs or T cells enriched from blood (not recorded which). The chain is built from TRBV15 and TRBJ2-5; TRBD1 might be the D (6 bases). This sequence originates from a man aged 25 to 40 who had recovered from COVID-19. The CDR3, as DNA: TGTGCCACCAGCAGAGTTCGTGAGGGGGAAGAGACCCAGTACTTC. It yields the protein CATSRVREGEETQYF.